What follows are 4 T cell receptor beta chains derived from one specimen sequenced in a study of Ad26.COV2.S vaccination and SARS-CoV-2 variants. Here immunoSEQ multiplex PCR was the method, and the copy in TCRdb shows in-frame clones only, minus some. The sample comprises approximately 450,000 clones, around 90% of which are singletons, and less than 15% rests with the top ten. Treatment indicated: around 19 received Ad26.COV2.S at low or high dose, single or two shots; 5 received placebo; per-sample allocation not given. The study sampled participants on day 63 after the first vaccine or placebo injection. This sample comprised peripheral blood, obtained in a trial of Ad26.COV2.S vaccine versus placebo. All receptors come from a person aged 18-60 years who received the Ad26.COV2.S COVID-19 vaccine or a placebo.

The chain employs TRBV10-3 and TRBJ2-3; the D gene could be TRBD1 or TRBD2 (6 bases each). The germline V gene encodes CDR1 ENHRY and CDR2 SYGVKD. V was pared by 7 bases and J by 4 bases, with 24 bases between. The CDR3 is 17 amino acids. CDR3 sequence: CAITGTNGGYRADTQYF. In DNA, the CDR3 is TGTGCCATCACCGGAACCAACGGGGGCTATCGGGCAGATACGCAGTATTTT.

This sequence joins TRBV2 and TRBJ1-2; D unclear. From germline, CDR1 is SNHLY and CDR2 FYNNEI. V was shortened by 1 base and J by 7 bases, with 13 bases between the two germline ends. The CDR3 has 14 amino acids. The CDR3 DNA is TGTGCCAGCAGTGAAGGGACTACAGTCTTTGGCTACACCTTC. This encodes CASSEGTTVFGYTF.

V and J are TRBV29-1 and TRBJ2-1; weak D call: TRBD2 (5 bases). Trimming left V 7 bases short and J 1 base short, with 20 bases between. This CDR3 spans 16 amino acids. The germline gives CDR1 SQVTM, CDR2 ANQGSEA. CDR3 bases: TGCAGCGGACTTGGGTCCGCGGGTAGGTCCTACAATGAGCAGTTCTTC. Its translation: CSGLGSAGRSYNEQFF.

V and J are TRBV9 and TRBJ2-5, with TRBD1 as a possible D gene (5 bases). Germline loops: CDR1 SGDLS, CDR2 YYNGEE. The CDR3 covers 13 residues. Trimming cost V 4 bases and J 7 bases, with 14 bases left between them. CDR3 loop: CASSSRVTGTQYF. The CDR3 bases are TGTGCCAGCAGCTCCCGGGTTACAGGGACCCAGTACTTC.